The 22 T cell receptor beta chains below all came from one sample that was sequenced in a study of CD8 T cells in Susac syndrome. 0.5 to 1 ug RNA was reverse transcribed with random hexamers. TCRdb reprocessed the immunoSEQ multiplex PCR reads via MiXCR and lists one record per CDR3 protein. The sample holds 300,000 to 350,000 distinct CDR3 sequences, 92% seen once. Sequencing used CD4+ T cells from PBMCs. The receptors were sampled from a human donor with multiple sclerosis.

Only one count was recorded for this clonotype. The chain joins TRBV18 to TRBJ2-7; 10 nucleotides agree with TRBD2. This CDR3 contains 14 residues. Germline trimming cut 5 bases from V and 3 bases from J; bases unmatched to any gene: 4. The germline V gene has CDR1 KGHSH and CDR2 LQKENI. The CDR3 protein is CASSTGTSDYEQYF. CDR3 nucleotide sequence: TGTGCCAGCTCAACGGGGACTAGCGACTACGAGCAGTACTTC.

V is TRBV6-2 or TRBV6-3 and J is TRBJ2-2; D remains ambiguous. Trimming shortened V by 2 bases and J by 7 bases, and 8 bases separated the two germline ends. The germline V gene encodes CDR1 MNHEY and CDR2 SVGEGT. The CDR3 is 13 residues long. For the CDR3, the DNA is TGTGCCAGCAGTTACCGATATGTCGGGGAGCTGTTTTTT. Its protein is CASSYRYVGELFF.

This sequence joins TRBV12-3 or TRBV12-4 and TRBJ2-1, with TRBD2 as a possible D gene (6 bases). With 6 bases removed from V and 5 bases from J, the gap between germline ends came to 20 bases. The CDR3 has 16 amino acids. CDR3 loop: CASSPGVFWSHNEQFF. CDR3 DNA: TGTGCCAGCAGCCCGGGGGTCTTTTGGTCTCACAATGAGCAGTTCTTC.

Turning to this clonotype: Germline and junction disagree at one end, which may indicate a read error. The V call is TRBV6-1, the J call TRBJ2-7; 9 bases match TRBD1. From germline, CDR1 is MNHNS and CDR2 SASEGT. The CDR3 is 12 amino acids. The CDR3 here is CASRETGGGGNF. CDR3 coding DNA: TGTGCCAGCAGGGAGACAGGGGGAGGAGGAAACTTC.

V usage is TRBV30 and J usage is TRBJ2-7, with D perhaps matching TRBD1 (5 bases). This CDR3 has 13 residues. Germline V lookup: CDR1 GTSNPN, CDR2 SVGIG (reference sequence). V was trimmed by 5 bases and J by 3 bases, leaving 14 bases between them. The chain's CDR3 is CAWGREGYYEQYF. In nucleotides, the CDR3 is TGTGCCTGGGGCAGGGAAGGCTACTACGAGCAGTACTTC.

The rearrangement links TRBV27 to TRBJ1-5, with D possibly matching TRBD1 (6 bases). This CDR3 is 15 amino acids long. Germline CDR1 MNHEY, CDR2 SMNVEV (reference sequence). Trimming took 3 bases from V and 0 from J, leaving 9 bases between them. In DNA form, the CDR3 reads TGTGCCAGCAGTTTTAGGGGGGATAGCAATCAGCCCCAGCATTTT. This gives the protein CASSFRGDSNQPQHF.

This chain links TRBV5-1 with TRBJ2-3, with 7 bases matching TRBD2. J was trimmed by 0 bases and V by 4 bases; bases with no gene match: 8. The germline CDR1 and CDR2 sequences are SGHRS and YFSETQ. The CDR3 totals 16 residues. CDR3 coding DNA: TGCGCCAGCAGCCCGGCGGGGCGGGGGAGCACAGATACGCAGTATTTT. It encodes CASSPAGRGSTDTQYF.

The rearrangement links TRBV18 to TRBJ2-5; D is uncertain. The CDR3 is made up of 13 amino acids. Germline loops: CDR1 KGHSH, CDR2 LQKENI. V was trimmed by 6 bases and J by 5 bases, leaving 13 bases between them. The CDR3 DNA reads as TGTGCCAGCTCTTGGGGTTTAGAGGAGACCCAGTACTTC. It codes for CASSWGLEETQYF.

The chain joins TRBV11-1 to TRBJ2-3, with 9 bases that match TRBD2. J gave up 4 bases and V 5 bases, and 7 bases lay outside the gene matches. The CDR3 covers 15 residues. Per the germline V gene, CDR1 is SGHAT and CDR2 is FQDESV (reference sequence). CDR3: CASSLSGSNADTQYF. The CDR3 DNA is TGTGCCAGCAGCCTTAGCGGGAGCAACGCAGATACGCAGTATTTT.

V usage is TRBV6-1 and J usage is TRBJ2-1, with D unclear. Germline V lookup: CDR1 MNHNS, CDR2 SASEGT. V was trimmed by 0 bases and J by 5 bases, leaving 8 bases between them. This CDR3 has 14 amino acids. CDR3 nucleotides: TGTGCCAGCAGTGAAGCGCTTCTGAACAATGAGCAGTTCTTC. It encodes CASSEALLNNEQFF.

CDR3 loop: CASSFRGRGNQPQHF. The CDR3, as DNA: TGTGCCAGCAGTTTCCGGGGAAGGGGCAATCAGCCCCAGCATTTT. The chain recombines TRBV12-3 or TRBV12-4 with TRBJ1-5; D is unclear. V shed 3 bases and J shed 2 bases, with 11 bases lying between them. This CDR3 is 15 amino acids long.

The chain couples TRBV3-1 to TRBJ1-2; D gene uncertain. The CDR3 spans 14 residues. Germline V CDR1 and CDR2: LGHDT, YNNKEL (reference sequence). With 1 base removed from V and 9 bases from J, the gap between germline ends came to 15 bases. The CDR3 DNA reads TGTGCCAGCAGCCAAGGGGTGGGGTATCTCAGCTACACCTTC. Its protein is CASSQGVGYLSYTF.

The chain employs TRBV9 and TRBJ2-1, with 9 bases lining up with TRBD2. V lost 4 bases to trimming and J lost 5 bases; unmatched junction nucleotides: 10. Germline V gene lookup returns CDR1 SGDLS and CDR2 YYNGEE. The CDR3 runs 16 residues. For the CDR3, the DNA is TGTGCCAGCAGCCCCCGGGGTAGCGGGGGACACAATGAGCAGTTCTTC. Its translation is CASSPRGSGGHNEQFF.

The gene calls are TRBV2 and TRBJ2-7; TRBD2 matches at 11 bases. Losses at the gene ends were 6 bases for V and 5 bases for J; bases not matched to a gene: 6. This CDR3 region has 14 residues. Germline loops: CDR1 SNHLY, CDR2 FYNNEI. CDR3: CASRASGRNNEQYF. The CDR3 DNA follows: TGTGCCAGCAGGGCTAGCGGGAGGAATAACGAGCAGTACTTC.

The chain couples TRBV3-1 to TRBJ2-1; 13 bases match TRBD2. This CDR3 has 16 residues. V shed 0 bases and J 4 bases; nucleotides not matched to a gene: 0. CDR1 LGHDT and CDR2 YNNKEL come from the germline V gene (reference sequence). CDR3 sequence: CASSQEGLAGYNEQFF. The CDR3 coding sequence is TGTGCCAGCAGCCAAGAGGGACTAGCGGGATACAATGAGCAGTTCTTC.

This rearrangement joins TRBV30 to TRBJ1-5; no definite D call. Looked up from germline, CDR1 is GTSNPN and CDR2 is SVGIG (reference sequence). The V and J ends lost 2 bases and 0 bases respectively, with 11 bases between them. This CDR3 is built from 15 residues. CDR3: CAWSTSYDSNQPQHF. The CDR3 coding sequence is TGTGCCTGGAGTACGAGTTATGATAGCAATCAGCCCCAGCATTTT.

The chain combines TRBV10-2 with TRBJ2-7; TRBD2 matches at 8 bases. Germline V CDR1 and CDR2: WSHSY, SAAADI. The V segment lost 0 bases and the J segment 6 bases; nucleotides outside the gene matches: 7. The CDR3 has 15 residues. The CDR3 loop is CASSESRRGAGEQYF. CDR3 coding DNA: TGCGCCAGCAGTGAGTCGCGGCGGGGGGCGGGCGAGCAGTACTTC.

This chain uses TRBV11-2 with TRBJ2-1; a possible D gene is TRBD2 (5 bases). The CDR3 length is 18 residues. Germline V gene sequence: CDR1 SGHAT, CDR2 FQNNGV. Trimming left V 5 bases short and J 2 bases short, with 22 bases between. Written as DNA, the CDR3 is TGTGCCAGCAGCCTCTCACGGACCGGGGTCACTACCTACAATGAGCAGTTCTTC. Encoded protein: CASSLSRTGVTTYNEQFF.

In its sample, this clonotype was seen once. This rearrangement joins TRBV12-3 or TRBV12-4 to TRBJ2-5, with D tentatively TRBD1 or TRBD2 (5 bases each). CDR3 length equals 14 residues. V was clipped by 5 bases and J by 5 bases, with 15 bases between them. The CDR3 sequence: CASSPDSGRETQYF. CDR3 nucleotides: TGTGCCAGCAGTCCCGACAGCGGCCGGGAGACCCAGTACTTC.

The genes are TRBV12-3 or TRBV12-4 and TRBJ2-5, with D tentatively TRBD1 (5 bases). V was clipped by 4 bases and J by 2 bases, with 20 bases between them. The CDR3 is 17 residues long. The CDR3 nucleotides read TGTGCCAGCAGTTCCCCCCATGACAGTGCCTTTCAAGAGACCCAGTACTTC. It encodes CASSSPHDSAFQETQYF.

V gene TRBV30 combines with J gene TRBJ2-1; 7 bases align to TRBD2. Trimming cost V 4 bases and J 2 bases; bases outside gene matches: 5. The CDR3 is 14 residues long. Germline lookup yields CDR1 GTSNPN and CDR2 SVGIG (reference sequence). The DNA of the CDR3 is TGTGCCTGGATGCCGGGAGGACCCTACAATGAGCAGTTCTTC. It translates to CAWMPGGPYNEQFF.

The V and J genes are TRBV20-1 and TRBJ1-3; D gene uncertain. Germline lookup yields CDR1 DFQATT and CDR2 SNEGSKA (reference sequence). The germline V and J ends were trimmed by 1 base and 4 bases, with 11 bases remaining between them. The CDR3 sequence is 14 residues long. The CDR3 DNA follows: TGCAGTGCTAGAGCCCGGGAGCTCGGAAACACCATATATTTT. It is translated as CSARARELGNTIYF.